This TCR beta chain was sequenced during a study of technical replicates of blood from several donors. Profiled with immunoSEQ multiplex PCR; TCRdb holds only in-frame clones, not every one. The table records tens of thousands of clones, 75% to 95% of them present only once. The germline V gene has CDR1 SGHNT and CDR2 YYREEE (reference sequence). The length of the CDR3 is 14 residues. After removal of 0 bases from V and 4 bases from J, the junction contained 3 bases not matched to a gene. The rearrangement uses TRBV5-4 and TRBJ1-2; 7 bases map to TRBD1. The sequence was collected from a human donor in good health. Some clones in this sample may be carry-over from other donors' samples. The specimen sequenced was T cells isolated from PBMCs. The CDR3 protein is CASSLDRGSYGYTF. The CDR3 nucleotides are TGTGCCAGCAGCTTGGACAGGGGCAGCTATGGCTACACCTTC.